One T cell receptor beta chain is described in this entry. Preparation methods for the bulk TCR libraries were those previously described, with listed TCR primers. A single record per CDR3 protein comes from TCRdb applying MiXCR to the PCR reads. The sample has approximately 550,000 distinct CDR3 sequences, 20% to 25% seen once. These data are taken from a study of molecular identifiers for immune sequencing clone quantification. Overall study: Across replicate runs, RNA obtained from about 21,000 or 97,000 naive CD8 cells was divided into five, with four undergoing sequencing.

The CDR3 runs 12 residues. The V gene's germline CDR1 is SNHLY and CDR2 FYNNEI. Each library that profiled naive CD8 cells came from roughly 20,000 to 1,000,000 sorted cells with 10%, 30% or 50% RNA. The sequenced sample was naive CD8+ T cells from blood, with Jurkat cell RNA spiked in. As for subset: FACS-sorted CD8+CD4-CCR7+CD45RA+ naive T cells. The chain joins TRBV2 to TRBJ2-5, with D possibly being TRBD2 (5 bases). This receptor was taken from a human donor in good health. Some libraries in this study had Jurkat cell RNA spiked in. The CDR3: CGGSEGQETQYF. For the CDR3, the DNA is TGTGGCGGGTCCGAGGGACAAGAGACCCAGTACTTC. Full variable domain (remainder filled in from reference TRBV2 and TRBJ2-5): EPEVTQTPSHQVTQMGQEVILRCVPISNHLYFYWYRQILGQKVEFLVSFYNNEISEKSEIFDDQFSVERPDGSNFTLKIRSTKLEDSAMYFCGGSEGQETQYFGPGTRLLVL.